The 22 T cell receptor beta chains in this list originate from one sample, sequenced in a study of shared T cell receptors in the human thymus. The table came from immunoSEQ multiplex PCR; TCRdb's copy has only in-frame clones and leaves some out. The table shows roughly 700,000 clones, with 85% to 90% occurring only once. The data also belong to a second study, concerning human thymus T cells.

Sequencing was carried out using thymocytes. The receptors come from a boy under two years old with a congenital heart defect.

V gene TRBV7-9 combines with J gene TRBJ1-1; D is uncertain. Trimming pared 10 bases from V and 0 bases from J, leaving 15 bases between. This CDR3 has 14 residues. CDR1 is SEHNR, CDR2 FQNEAQ, per germline (reference sequence). The CDR3 coding sequence is TGTGCCAATCAGCACGGCGGGATGAACACTGAAGCTTTCTTT. Translated: CANQHGGMNTEAFF.

This clone was picked up one time. The chain links TRBV7-2 to TRBJ2-7; 8 positions match TRBD1. This CDR3 region has 14 residues. The germline V gene encodes CDR1 SGHTA and CDR2 FQGNSA. Trimming removed 1 base from V and 9 bases from J; junction bases left unmatched: 8. The CDR3 region is CASSLVSGGTRQYF. In nucleotides, the CDR3 is TGTGCCAGCAGCTTAGTTTCAGGGGGCACGCGGCAGTACTTC.

V is TRBV4-1 and J is TRBJ1-1; 8 bases are a match to TRBD1. Per the germline V gene, CDR1 is MGHRA and CDR2 is YSYEKL. With V trimmed by 2 bases and J by 5 bases, 10 bases remained unmatched. CDR3 length: 16 amino acids. For the CDR3, the DNA is TGCGCCAGCAGCCAAAACGTTCAGGGGGCAATAACTGAAGCTTTCTTT. Residues: CASSQNVQGAITEAFF.

This rearrangement joins TRBV18 to TRBJ2-3; TRBD2 matches 7 bases. Germline trimming cut 3 bases from V and 3 bases from J; bases unmatched to any gene: 9. CDR1 is KGHSH, CDR2 LQKENI, per germline. CDR3 length: 16 residues. The CDR3 protein is CASSPPRGGSTDTQYF. The CDR3 DNA follows: TGTGCCAGCTCACCCCCCCGGGGAGGGAGTACAGATACGCAGTATTTT.

This clone has a single count. The chain couples TRBV11-2 to TRBJ2-3; possible D gene TRBD2, 6 bases. The germline CDR1 and CDR2 sequences are SGHAT and FQNNGV. The CDR3 runs 15 residues. V lost 7 bases and J lost 1, with 15 bases in between. The CDR3 DNA reads as TGTGCCAGCATCTCGCGTGGCGGGGGCACAGATACGCAGTATTTT. This translates into CASISRGGGTDTQYF.

CDR3 nucleotide sequence: TGTGCCAGCAGTCCCCCATCCCCCTACGAGCAGTACTTC. Protein: CASSPPSPYEQYF. V is TRBV27 and J is TRBJ2-7; no clear D. V was shortened by 5 bases and J by 2 bases, with 10 bases between the two germline ends. Germline V gene sequence: CDR1 MNHEY, CDR2 SMNVEV (reference sequence). CDR3 length equals 13 residues.

The V and J genes are TRBV5-6 and TRBJ2-5, with D tentatively TRBD2 (6 bases). Near its end, the DNA agrees better with TRBJ2-7, so the J call may be wrong. The germline CDR1 and CDR2 sequences are SGHDT and YYEEEE. The CDR3 totals 15 residues. The CDR3, as DNA: TGTGCCAGCAGCTTGGTTGGGGGGACCGCCTACGAGCAGTACTTC. Its protein is CASSLVGGTAYEQYF.

This clone was seen a single time. V and J are TRBV7-9 and TRBJ2-4; 7 nucleotides align to TRBD2. The CDR3 contains 16 residues. From germline, CDR1 is SEHNR and CDR2 FQNEAQ (reference sequence). The V and J ends lost 3 bases and 9 bases, in that order; junction bases with no gene match: 14. This chain's CDR3 is CASSLRSGVDRGIQYF. In DNA form, the CDR3 reads TGTGCCAGCAGCTTGAGGAGCGGGGTTGATCGTGGCATTCAGTACTTC.

V and J are TRBV6-1 and TRBJ2-7, with 11 bases lining up with TRBD1. In germline, CDR1 is MNHNS, CDR2 SASEGT. This CDR3 is 15 amino acids long. With V trimmed by 4 bases and J by 4 bases, 6 bases remained unmatched. The CDR3 sequence: CASSGRTGGCYEQYF. Here the CDR3 DNA reads TGTGCCAGCAGTGGGCGGACAGGGGGCTGTTACGAGCAGTACTTC.

The V call is TRBV5-6, the J call TRBJ2-3; 14 nucleotides align to TRBD2. CDR3 length: 17 amino acids. J lost 3 bases, V lost 4 bases, and 7 bases had no gene match. Germline lookup yields CDR1 SGHDT and CDR2 YYEEEE. For the CDR3, the DNA is TGTGCCAGCAGCCCCTGGGGACTAGCGGGGGCTACAGATACGCAGTATTTT. Translated, it gives CASSPWGLAGATDTQYF.

This clone has just one count. This chain joins TRBV29-1 and TRBJ2-1; TRBD2 might be the D (6 bases). The germline V gene encodes CDR1 SQVTM and CDR2 ANQGSEA. The CDR3 is 17 amino acids. Trimming stripped 8 bases from V and 2 bases from J, with 25 bases between. The CDR3 bases are TGCAGCACCCGAAGAGATGGTCGACTAGGCCCCTACAATGAGCAGTTCTTC. Encoded protein: CSTRRDGRLGPYNEQFF.

The J gene is TRBJ1-5, the V gene TRBV4-3, with a possible D match to TRBD1 (5 bases). The CDR3 covers 17 residues. From germline, CDR1 is LGHNA and CDR2 YSLEER. V was trimmed by 0 bases and J by 3 bases, leaving 15 bases between them. CDR3 DNA sequence: TGCGCCAGCAGCCAAGAAGCGGGGCAACTTTTCAATCAGCCCCAGCATTTT. Its translation: CASSQEAGQLFNQPQHF.

This clone was picked up one time. J is TRBJ2-7 and V is TRBV5-1; weak D call: TRBD2 (5 bases). Germline V gene data show CDR1 as SGHRS and CDR2 as YFSETQ. The CDR3 has 17 amino acids. The ends were cut back, 4 bases at V and 2 bases at J, with 22 bases in the middle. CDR3 bases: TGCGCCAGCAGCCCCACGAACGGTTACAGCGGACCCTACGAGCAGTACTTC. It yields the protein CASSPTNGYSGPYEQYF.

This clone was picked up one time. The V and J genes are TRBV5-1 and TRBJ1-5, with TRBD1 identical over 7 bases. This CDR3 spans 16 amino acids. The V and J ends lost 0 bases and 1 base, in that order; junction bases with no gene match: 4. Germline-derived CDR1 and CDR2 are SGHRS and YFSETQ. CDR3 DNA sequence: TGCGCCAGCAGCTTGGTTCCAGGGGGAAGCAATCAGCCCCAGCATTTT. It yields the protein CASSLVPGGSNQPQHF.

The chain is built from TRBV28 and TRBJ2-7; TRBD2 is a possible D gene (7 bases). This CDR3 is 16 amino acids long. With 3 bases removed from V and 2 bases from J, the gap between germline ends came to 17 bases. The germline V gene encodes CDR1 MDHEN and CDR2 SYDVKM. The CDR3 bases are TGTGCCAGCAGTTTGTGTTTCGGGGGGCGGGCCTACGAGCAGTACTTC. Translating it yields CASSLCFGGRAYEQYF.

V and J are TRBV7-9 and TRBJ2-1, with TRBD2 identical over 10 bases. The CDR3 is 14 amino acids. V lost 10 bases and J lost 1; bases outside the gene matches: 4. Germline V CDR1 and CDR2: SEHNR, FQNEAQ (reference sequence). The CDR3 bases are TGTGCCATTCTAGCGGGAGAGTCCTACAATGAGCAGTTCTTC. Protein product: CAILAGESYNEQFF.

This chain connects TRBV19 to TRBJ2-1; TRBD1 agrees at 8 bases. V was pared by 8 bases and J by 7 bases, with 7 bases of the junction left unmatched. CDR3 length equals 13 residues. Germline V gene lookup returns CDR1 LNHDA and CDR2 SQIVND (reference sequence). The CDR3 region has the DNA TGTGCCAGTCTGGCAGGGGGCCTAAATGAGCAGTTCTTC. This gives the protein CASLAGGLNEQFF.

The chain links TRBV15 to TRBJ2-7; D is unresolved. CDR1 and CDR2 from the germline V gene are LNHNV and YYDKDF (reference sequence). Between the trimmed V and J ends, which lost 3 bases and 2 bases, there was a span of 11 bases. This CDR3 is 14 amino acids long. The CDR3 coding sequence is TGTGCCACCAGCAGCGCCTGGAGCCCCTACGAGCAGTACTTC. This sequence encodes CATSSAWSPYEQYF. The variable domain in full, completed from reference TRBV15 and TRBJ2-7, reads DAMVIQNPRYQVTQFGKPVTLSCSQTLNHNVMYWYQQKSSQAPKLLFHYYDKDFNNEADTPDNFQSRRPNTSFCFLDIRSPGLGDTAMYLCATSSAWSPYEQYFGPGTRLTVT.

This sequence joins TRBV18 and TRBJ2-1, with 8 bases that match TRBD2. Germline values: CDR1 KGHSH, CDR2 LQKENI. The J segment lost 7 bases and the V segment lost 6 bases, leaving 14 bases of the junction unmatched. This CDR3 has 16 residues. The CDR3 DNA reads TGTGCCAGCTCCCCCAAGCGGGAGCTCAGGAATAATGAGCAGTTCTTC. The encoded protein is CASSPKRELRNNEQFF. The variable domain in full, with the rest retrieved from reference TRBV18 and TRBJ2-1, is NAGVMQNPRHLVRRRGQEARLRCSPMKGHSHVYWYRQLPEEGLKFMVYLQKENIIDESGMPKERFSAEFPKEGPSILRIQQVVRGDSAAYFCASSPKRELRNNEQFFGPGTRLTVL.

The gene calls are TRBV5-6 and TRBJ2-2; tentatively, D is TRBD1 (6 bases). This CDR3 contains 16 residues. V was shortened by 4 bases and J by 3 bases, with 16 bases between the two germline ends. Germline CDR1 and CDR2: SGHDT and YYEEEE. CDR3 DNA sequence: TGTGCCAGCAGCCATAGGCAGGACAGCCACACCGGGGAGCTGTTTTTT. Amino acid sequence: CASSHRQDSHTGELFF.

The rearrangement uses TRBV18 and TRBJ2-1; D call uncertain. This CDR3 region has 14 residues. V lost 2 bases to trimming and J lost 4 bases, with 9 bases between them. CDR1 and CDR2 from the germline V gene are KGHSH and LQKENI. CDR3 bases: TGTGCCAGCTCACCATCGAGTTCGTACAATGAGCAGTTCTTC. This sequence encodes CASSPSSSYNEQFF.

V and J are TRBV29-1 and TRBJ2-1, with TRBD1 matching over 7 bases. After removal of 7 bases from V and 4 bases from J, the junction contained 19 bases not matched to a gene. The germline V gene has CDR1 SQVTM and CDR2 ANQGSEA. CDR3 length equals 17 residues. The CDR3 sequence is CSGLGQPAACSYNEQFF. The CDR3 region has the DNA TGCAGCGGTCTGGGACAGCCCGCTGCTTGTTCTTACAATGAGCAGTTCTTC.